This is a list of T cell receptor beta chains from one sample in a study of Ad26.COV2.S vaccination and SARS-CoV-2 variants. The repertoire was sequenced with immunoSEQ multiplex PCR; TCRdb's copy has only in-frame clones and lacks some. Here the sample spans hundreds of thousands of clones, around 90% being singletons. The sequences come from peripheral blood, collected in a trial of Ad26.COV2.S vaccine versus placebo. All receptors derive from a person between 18 and 59 years old who received the Ad26.COV2.S COVID-19 vaccine or a placebo. CDR3s leave out the opening cysteine and the closing phenylalanine or tryptophan. The D gene is left open where the match is weak. A row's size may be missing; if present it is once, few, many or a size class.

j_call clone_size d_call v_call cdr3_aa
TRBJ2-7 once TRBD2 TRBV4-2 ASSPGWGGGEQY
TRBJ1-5 NA NA TRBV2 ASRGWLLSNQPQH
TRBJ2-7 NA TRBD1 TRBV7-6 ASSNLQGDSYEQY
TRBJ1-1 NA TRBD1 TRBV10-3 AISDLNQGAHTEAF
TRBJ1-2 NA NA TRBV9 ASSMTGNYGYT
TRBJ1-1 NA TRBD1 TRBV5-5 ASSLYRGNTEAF
TRBJ1-1 NA TRBD1 TRBV6-2/TRBV6-3 ASSYQGAPTEAF
TRBJ2-7 NA NA TRBV29-1 SVKGVMAYEQY
TRBJ1-2 NA NA TRBV19 ASSMVERLGYGYT
TRBJ2-7 NA NA TRBV2 ASSSVGPLEQY
TRBJ2-1 NA NA TRBV27 ASSPLGNNEQF
TRBJ2-7 NA NA TRBV4-1 ASSQPYTYEQY
TRBJ2-7 NA NA TRBV5-1 ASSLGLGTADEQY
TRBJ1-1 NA NA TRBV7-9 ASSLAQGFTEAF
TRBJ1-5 NA NA TRBV6-5 ASSYIPNQPQH
TRBJ2-1 NA NA TRBV6-2/TRBV6-3 ASSLSYSGLGQF
TRBJ2-5 NA NA TRBV12-3/TRBV12-4 ASSWGKEIQY
TRBJ2-7 NA NA TRBV6-5 ASKTYEQY
TRBJ1-2 NA NA TRBV12-3/TRBV12-4 ASSQQGHGGYT
TRBJ2-1 NA TRBD2 TRBV19 ASSGLVDEQF
TRBJ1-1 once TRBD1 TRBV12-3/TRBV12-4 ASRQTGKTEAF
TRBJ2-2 NA TRBD2 TRBV11-3 ASSLDGLAGGANTGELF
TRBJ2-5 NA TRBD2 TRBV9 ASSVAGLAGGETQY
TRBJ2-3 NA NA TRBV7-3 ASSGASTDTQY
TRBJ2-3 NA NA TRBV18 ASSPYGGADTQY
TRBJ1-1 NA NA TRBV24-1 ATSDLAGRTEAF
TRBJ2-5 NA NA TRBV7-2 ASSFRAAAGDQY
TRBJ2-3 NA NA TRBV5-1 ASSLEQGYTQY
TRBJ2-7 NA NA TRBV6-5 ASRGDSPHEQY
TRBJ1-1 NA NA TRBV2 ASSWTDEAF
TRBJ1-5 NA NA TRBV6-5 ASSTSNQPQH
TRBJ2-3 NA TRBD2 TRBV18 ASSPRATSGTSTDTQY
TRBJ1-1 once NA TRBV14 ASSPGGAEAF
TRBJ1-1 NA NA TRBV2 ASSGDENTEAF
TRBJ2-7 NA TRBD2 TRBV7-9 ASSSSGVSYEQY
TRBJ2-7 once TRBD2 TRBV7-2 ASSLGDLAGGPEQY
TRBJ2-2 NA NA TRBV25-1 ASRAQMNTGELF
TRBJ2-7 NA TRBD1 TRBV5-1 ASSLEIGQGSSYEQY
TRBJ2-7 NA NA TRBV20-1 SASHGRRSYEQY
TRBJ2-2 NA NA TRBV11-2 ASSLITGRGTGELF
TRBJ1-3 NA NA TRBV7-6 ASRPYRRDDVSGNTIY
TRBJ1-1 NA TRBD1 TRBV27 ASRGQGDTEAF
TRBJ1-1 NA NA TRBV7-9 ASSLGGRPNTEAF
TRBJ2-5 once NA TRBV30 AWSLGQQETQY
TRBJ2-1 NA NA TRBV5-8 ASSLGSAYNEQF
TRBJ1-5 NA TRBD1 TRBV9 ASSTGQGANQPQH
TRBJ2-7 NA NA TRBV6-2/TRBV6-3 ASSRANGQY
TRBJ1-5 NA NA TRBV12-5 ASGLYQPQH
TRBJ1-2 NA TRBD1 TRBV6-2/TRBV6-3 ASSYPGRTGGGNGYT